Following are 18 T cell receptor beta chains from one sample sequenced in a study of cytomegalovirus exposure and HLA in healthy donors. PCR employed 60 Vbeta and 13 Jbeta primers. The protocol was immunoSEQ multiplex PCR, while the TCRdb copy is restricted to in-frame clones and leaves out a portion. The table lists about 55,000 clones. Specimen: PBMCs. All receptors come from a man aged 45-65 years in good health and CMV-seropositive.

This chain connects TRBV30 to TRBJ2-6; 7 bases match TRBD1. J gave up 1 base and V 2 bases, and 8 bases lay outside the gene matches. Germline assignment: CDR1 GTSNPN and CDR2 SVGIG (reference sequence). The CDR3 has 17 amino acids. In DNA form, the CDR3 reads TGTGCCTGGAGTAAGGGACAGACAGGGTCTGGGGCCAACGTCCTGACTTTC. Translating it yields CAWSKGQTGSGANVLTF.

This CDR3 reads CASSQTGNNEQFF. The CDR3 nucleotides are TGTGCCAGCAGTCAGACAGGCAACAATGAGCAGTTCTTC. The rearrangement links TRBV5-4 to TRBJ2-1; D might be TRBD1 (6 bases). Trimming pared 5 bases from V and 5 bases from J, leaving 11 bases between. Germline values: CDR1 SGHNT, CDR2 YYREEE (reference sequence). The CDR3 is 13 amino acids.

The rearrangement links TRBV28 to TRBJ2-7; tentatively, D is TRBD2 (6 bases). Germline lookup yields CDR1 MDHEN and CDR2 SYDVKM. This CDR3 comprises 13 residues. The V gene lost 6 bases and the J gene lost 0 bases, with 9 bases spanning the gap. The CDR3: CASRASVSYEQYF. For the CDR3, the DNA is TGTGCCAGCAGGGCTAGCGTCTCCTACGAGCAGTACTTC.

This chain connects TRBV18 to TRBJ1-1; 10 bases are shared with TRBD1. The CDR3 covers 19 residues. V shed 3 bases, J shed 8 bases, and the junction held 21 bases outside the gene matches. CDR1 KGHSH and CDR2 LQKENI come from the germline V gene. CDR3 in amino acids: CASSPTSPDRGFQMGEAFF. In DNA form, the CDR3 reads TGTGCCAGCTCACCTACCTCTCCGGACAGGGGGTTCCAAATGGGAGAAGCTTTCTTT.

The genes are TRBV18 and TRBJ2-1, with 10 bases fitting TRBD2. The CDR3 is made up of 18 amino acids. V lost 3 bases and J lost 6; bases outside the gene matches: 14. CDR1 is KGHSH, CDR2 LQKENI, per germline. Here the CDR3 DNA reads TGTGCCAGCTCACCCCTAGCGGGAGTATCTCGACCTATCAATGAGCAGTTCTTC. Its translation is CASSPLAGVSRPINEQFF.

The chain recombines TRBV27 with TRBJ2-1, with 8 bases fitting TRBD1. The ends lost 8 bases at V and 6 bases at J; junction bases unmatched: 6. This CDR3 region has 13 residues. Germline V lookup: CDR1 MNHEY, CDR2 SMNVEV (reference sequence). The DNA for the CDR3 is TGTGCCAGCGGGCCGGACAGGGCCAATGAGCAGTTCTTC. Translating it yields CASGPDRANEQFF.

This chain links TRBV30 with TRBJ1-5; 8 positions match TRBD1. The V and J ends lost 5 bases and 5 bases, in that order; junction bases with no gene match: 5. This CDR3 spans 13 amino acids. CDR1 and CDR2 (germline): GTSNPN, SVGIG (reference sequence). The CDR3 protein is CAWGTGDDQPQHF. As DNA, the CDR3 is TGTGCCTGGGGGACAGGAGACGATCAGCCCCAGCATTTT.

V is TRBV7-9 and J is TRBJ2-7; 10 bases fit TRBD1. Germline values: CDR1 SEHNR, CDR2 FQNEAQ (reference sequence). The length of the CDR3 is 16 residues. V was clipped by 4 bases and J by 4 bases; unmatched bases: 10. CDR3 residues: CASSSPRTGGLYEQYF. CDR3 nucleotides: TGTGCCAGCAGCTCGCCCAGGACAGGGGGGTTATACGAGCAGTACTTC.

This chain links TRBV4-2 with TRBJ2-2, with a tentative D call TRBD1 (6 bases). Trimming pared 1 base from V and 7 bases from J, leaving 16 bases between. Germline V gives CDR1 LGHNA, CDR2 YNFKEQ. The CDR3 consists of 16 residues. DNA for the CDR3: TGTGCCAGCAGCCAAGTAAGGGGGAGAGGAGACGGGGAGCTGTTTTTT. Translated, it gives CASSQVRGRGDGELFF.

V gene TRBV11-2 combines with J gene TRBJ2-3, with D possibly being TRBD1 (5 bases). The CDR3 length is 14 residues. Germline V gives CDR1 SGHAT, CDR2 FQNNGV. Trimming took 5 bases from V and 2 from J, leaving 11 bases between them. The CDR3 reads CASSPDIFTDTQYF. Here the CDR3 DNA reads TGTGCCAGCAGCCCGGACATTTTCACAGATACGCAGTATTTT. Complete variable domain (other parts from reference TRBV11-2 and TRBJ2-3): EAGVAQSPRYKIIEKRQSVAFWCNPISGHATLYWYQQILGQGPKLLIQFQNNGVVDDSQLPKDRFSAERLKGVDSTLKIQPAKLEDSAVYLCASSPDIFTDTQYFGPGTRLTVL.

The chain combines TRBV4-3 with TRBJ2-1, with 10 nucleotides matching TRBD2. The germline CDR1 and CDR2 sequences are LGHNA and YSLEER. The CDR3 spans 16 residues. With V trimmed by 1 base and J by 6 bases, 6 bases remained unmatched. Here the CDR3 DNA reads TGCGCCAGCAGCCAAGGGCTAGCGGGAGTTGCCAATGAGCAGTTCTTC. Its translation: CASSQGLAGVANEQFF.

The chain is built from TRBV7-9 and TRBJ1-1, with a possible D match to TRBD1 (6 bases). CDR1 and CDR2 (germline): SEHNR, FQNEAQ (reference sequence). Trimming left V 1 base short and J 4 bases short, with 10 bases between. The CDR3 runs to 14 residues. CDR3 sequence (DNA): TGTGCCAGCAGCTTAGATGGGGGCTCCACTGAAGCTTTCTTT. This encodes CASSLDGGSTEAFF. Full variable domain (missing parts from reference TRBV7-9 and TRBJ1-1): DTGVSQNPRHKITKRGQNVTFRCDPISEHNRLYWYRQTLGQGPEFLTYFQNEAQLEKSRLLSDRFSAERPKGSFSTLEIQRTEQGDSAMYLCASSLDGGSTEAFFGQGTRLTVV.

The chain uses TRBV6-5 and TRBJ1-1; no definite D call. V shed 7 bases and J shed 0 bases, with 12 bases lying between them. The germline V gene has CDR1 MNHEY and CDR2 SVGAGI. The CDR3 length is 14 residues. CDR3 region: CASTPEGMNTEAFF. In nucleotides, the CDR3 is TGTGCCAGCACCCCTGAGGGCATGAACACTGAAGCTTTCTTT.

The V and J genes are TRBV5-1 and TRBJ2-7, with 7 positions matching TRBD1. The CDR3 is 14 amino acids. The junction had 8 bases not matched to a gene; V was cut back by 4 bases and J by 4 bases. Germline V gene sequence: CDR1 SGHRS, CDR2 YFSETQ. In nucleotides, the CDR3 is TGCGCCAGCAGCCCGACAGGGAATCTTTACGAGCAGTACTTC. It translates to CASSPTGNLYEQYF.

The chain recombines TRBV28 with TRBJ1-5; TRBD1 matches 9 bases. Trimming took 5 bases from V and 2 from J; bases not matched to a gene: 13. Per germline, CDR1 MDHEN and CDR2 SYDVKM. There are 18 residues in the CDR3. The CDR3 nucleotides are TGTGCCAGCAGTACACTCCCCGGGACAGGGTTAGGCAATCAGCCCCAGCATTTT. Translated: CASSTLPGTGLGNQPQHF.

J is TRBJ1-1 and V is TRBV28; 7 positions match TRBD1. J was trimmed by 0 bases and V by 6 bases; bases with no gene match: 4. The CDR3 covers 14 residues. Germline V gene lookup returns CDR1 MDHEN and CDR2 SYDVKM. The CDR3 region has the DNA TGTGCCAGCAGCCCGGGACAGATGAACACTGAAGCTTTCTTT. Translating gives CASSPGQMNTEAFF.

The rearrangement links TRBV27 to TRBJ2-7; TRBD2 agrees at 10 bases. This CDR3 has 15 amino acids. In germline, CDR1 is MNHEY, CDR2 SMNVEV (reference sequence). J lost 2 bases, V lost 3 bases, and 4 bases had no gene match. CDR3 loop: CASSFGSGRAYEQYF. CDR3 in DNA: TGTGCCAGCAGTTTCGGCAGCGGGAGGGCCTACGAGCAGTACTTC.

The J gene is TRBJ2-2, the V gene TRBV2; tentatively, D is TRBD1 (5 bases). Trimming took 10 bases from V and 6 from J, leaving 15 bases between them. Germline-derived CDR1 and CDR2 are SNHLY and FYNNEI. The CDR3 spans 13 residues. The CDR3 DNA follows: TGTGCCACCCAAGGGGCCCCGGCCGGGGAGCTGTTTTTT. Its translation: CATQGAPAGELFF.